This is a list of T cell receptor beta chains from one sample in a study of blood T cell repertoires in COVID-19. Profiled with immunoSEQ multiplex PCR; TCRdb holds only in-frame clones, not every one. The data contain nearly 110,000 clones, 75% to 95% of them singletons. The sequencing sample was made of peripheral blood. These receptors all stem from a woman under 40 with acute or convalescent COVID-19. CDR3s include the opening cysteine and the closing phenylalanine or tryptophan. D genes are given only for firm matches. Rows may omit the clone size; those that give it use once, few, many or a size class.

V	J	size	D	CDR3	DNA
TRBV5-1	TRBJ2-3	NA	NA	CASMSRTRTDTQYF	TGCGCCAGCATGAGCCGCACTAGAACAGATACGCAGTATTTT
TRBV18	TRBJ1-5	NA	NA	CASSLRRGNDQPQHF	TGTGCCAGCTCACTTAGACGGGGGAACGATCAGCCCCAGCATTTT
TRBV7-2	TRBJ1-4	NA	NA	CASSLARYTGREKLFF	TGTGCCAGCAGCTTAGCGAGGTACACGGGACGGGAGAAACTGTTTTTT
TRBV18	TRBJ2-1	few	TRBD1	CASSPGTGGLQWLFF	TGTGCCAGCTCACCCGGGACAGGGGGCCTACAGTGGTTGTTCTTC
TRBV2	TRBJ2-1	NA	TRBD2	CASSERGGRAREGEQFF	TGTGCCAGCAGTGAAAGAGGCGGGAGGGCCCGAGAGGGTGAGCAGTTCTTC
TRBV19	TRBJ2-2	few	TRBD2	CASSTRFMGLSQTDNTGELFF	TGTGCCAGTAGTACCCGCTTTATGGGACTATCCCAAACCGATAACACCGGGGAGCTGTTTTTT
TRBV11-2	TRBJ1-1	NA	NA	CASSLGIRDKPGGTEAFF	TGTGCCAGCAGCCTCGGGATCCGGGACAAACCAGGTGGCACTGAAGCTTTCTTT
TRBV18	TRBJ1-1	NA	NA	CASSPIREDTEAFF	TGTGCCAGCTCACCCATAAGGGAGGACACTGAAGCTTTCTTT
TRBV7-6	TRBJ2-1	NA	TRBD2	CASSSGTSGPSYNEQFF	TGTGCCAGCAGCTCCGGGACTAGCGGACCCTCCTACAATGAGCAGTTCTTC
TRBV14	TRBJ2-7	NA	TRBD2	CASSPLIIAGGPYEQYF	TGTGCCAGCAGCCCACTCATCATAGCGGGAGGGCCATACGAGCAGTACTTC
TRBV19	TRBJ1-4	once	TRBD1	CASSKTGNEKLFF	TGTGCCAGTAGTAAGACAGGGAATGAAAAACTGTTTTTT
TRBV27	TRBJ2-2	NA	TRBD2	CASRLAGGKAGELFF	TGTGCCAGCAGACTAGCGGGAGGGAAGGCCGGGGAGCTGTTTTTT
TRBV24-1	TRBJ1-2	NA	NA	CATSDRAAPPGGYTF	TGTGCCACCAGTGACAGGGCGGCCCCGCCCGGTGGCTACACCTTC
TRBV2	TRBJ1-2	NA	NA	CASSLQGRDGYTF	TGTGCCAGCAGTTTACAGGGAAGGGATGGCTACACCTTC
TRBV27	TRBJ1-3	NA	NA	CASSFARAGNTIYF	TGTGCCAGCAGCTTCGCCAGGGCTGGAAACACCATATATTTT
TRBV20-1	TRBJ1-2	NA	NA	CSASRGVTYGYTF	TGCAGTGCTAGTAGGGGCGTAACATATGGCTACACCTTC
TRBV30	TRBJ2-2	NA	NA	CAWSVQGNTGELFF	TGTGCCTGGAGTGTTCAGGGAAACACCGGGGAGCTGTTTTTT
TRBV7-9	TRBJ2-7	NA	TRBD1	CASSPGQGALPGYF	TGTGCCAGCAGCCCAGGTCAGGGGGCGCTCCCAGGGTACTTC
TRBV19	TRBJ2-5	NA	TRBD2	CASLGLAGTGQETQYF	TGTGCCAGTCTCGGGCTAGCGGGCACGGGCCAAGAGACCCAGTACTTC
TRBV7-8	TRBJ1-3	NA	NA	CASSSPGDMTGGNTIYF	TGTGCCAGCAGCTCCCCGGGGGATATGACTGGTGGAAACACCATATATTTT
TRBV12-3/TRBV12-4	TRBJ1-2	NA	NA	CASSLRRLSYTF	TGTGCCAGCAGTTTAAGGCGGCTAAGCTACACCTTC
TRBV7-6	TRBJ1-2	NA	TRBD1	CASSLEGQGTGGYTF	TGTGCCAGCAGCTTAGAGGGACAGGGGACGGGTGGCTACACCTTC
TRBV4-3	TRBJ2-7	NA	NA	CASSQGQFSYEQYF	TGCGCCAGCAGCCAAGGACAGTTCTCCTACGAGCAGTACTTC
TRBV11-2	TRBJ2-1	NA	NA	CASSSSGQFF	TGTGCCAGCAGCTCCAGTGGTCAGTTCTTC
TRBV2	TRBJ1-5	NA	NA	CASSEGAPGDYQPQHF	TGTGCCAGCAGTGAGGGTGCACCTGGGGACTATCAGCCCCAGCATTTT
TRBV7-6	TRBJ2-7	NA	NA	CASSSIQGFENEQYF	TGTGCCAGCAGCTCTATCCAGGGGTTTGAGAACGAGCAGTACTTC